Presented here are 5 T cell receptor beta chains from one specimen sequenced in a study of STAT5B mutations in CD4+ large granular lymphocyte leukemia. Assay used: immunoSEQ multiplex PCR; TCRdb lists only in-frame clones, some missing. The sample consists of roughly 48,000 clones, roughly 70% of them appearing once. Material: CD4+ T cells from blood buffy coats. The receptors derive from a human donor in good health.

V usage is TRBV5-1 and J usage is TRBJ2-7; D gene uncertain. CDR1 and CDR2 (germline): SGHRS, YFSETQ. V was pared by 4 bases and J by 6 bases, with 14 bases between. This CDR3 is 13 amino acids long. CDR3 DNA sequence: TGCGCCAGCAGCCCCCTACAAGGTCTCGAGCAGTACTTC. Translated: CASSPLQGLEQYF.

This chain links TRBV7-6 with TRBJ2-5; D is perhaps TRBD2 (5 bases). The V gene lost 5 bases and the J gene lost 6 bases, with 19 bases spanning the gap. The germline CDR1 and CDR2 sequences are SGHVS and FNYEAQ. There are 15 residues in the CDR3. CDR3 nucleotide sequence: TGTGCCAGCAGCCGGGATACTAGGAACGGAAAGACCCAGTACTTC. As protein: CASSRDTRNGKTQYF.

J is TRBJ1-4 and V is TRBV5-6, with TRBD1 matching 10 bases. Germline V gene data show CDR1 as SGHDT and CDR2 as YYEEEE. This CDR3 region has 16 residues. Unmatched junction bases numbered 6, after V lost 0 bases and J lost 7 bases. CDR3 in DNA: TGTGCCAGCAGCTTGGGCGACAGGGGGCTTGTTGAAAAACTGTTTTTT. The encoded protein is CASSLGDRGLVEKLFF. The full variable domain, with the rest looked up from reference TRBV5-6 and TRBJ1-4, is DAGVTQSPTHLIKTRGQQVTLRCSPKSGHDTVSWYQQALGQGPQFIFQYYEEEERQRGNFPDRFSGHQFPNYSSELNVNALLLGDSALYLCASSLGDRGLVEKLFFGSGTQLSVL.

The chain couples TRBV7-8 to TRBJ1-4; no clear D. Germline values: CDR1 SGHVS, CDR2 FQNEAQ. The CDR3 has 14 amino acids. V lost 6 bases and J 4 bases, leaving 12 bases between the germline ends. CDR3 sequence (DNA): TGTGCCAGCAGTTGGACGGTAGATAATGAAAAACTGTTTTTT. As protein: CASSWTVDNEKLFF.

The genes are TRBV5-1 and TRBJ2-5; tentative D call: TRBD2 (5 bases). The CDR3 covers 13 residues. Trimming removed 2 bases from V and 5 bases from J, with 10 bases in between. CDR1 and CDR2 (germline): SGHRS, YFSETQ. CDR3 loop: CASSLASSETQYF. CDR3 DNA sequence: TGCGCCAGCAGCTTAGCTAGCTCCGAGACCCAGTACTTC.